This T cell receptor (beta chain) was identified during a study of regulatory T cells in long-lasting Graves disease. Study results and limitations: Limited sample numbers may have lowered accuracy. No thyroid tissue was studied; the work used peripheral blood only.

With iRepertoire HTBI primers and Arm-PCR of CDR3 regions, TCR beta libraries were built. TCRdb fed the multiplex PCR reads into MiXCR, producing one record per CDR3 protein. The profile shows 550,000 to 600,000 distinct CDR3 sequences, approximately 16% of them singletons. With regard to this clonotype: Its antigen is not known.

Time point specified: newly diagnosed GD, antithyroid drugs for less than 3 months. Construction of the TCR library relied on RNA isolated from PBMCs. The diagnosis of Graves' disease used American Thyroid Association guidelines. Trimming shortened V by 8 bases and J by 3 bases, and 13 bases separated the two germline ends. The CDR3 covers 13 residues. Germline CDR1 and CDR2: LNHNV and YYDKDF (reference sequence). Separately, the same data were catalogued under a study of T cells in Graves' hyperthyroidism and ophthalmopathy. Per that paper: In the analysis, a 13 V-J model separated ophthalmopathy from stable hyperthyroidism.

The sample was peripheral blood mononuclear cells (PBMCs), taken at new diagnosis, from a patient treated with antithyroid drugs. This receptor was obtained from a man younger than 35 with Graves disease. The chain combines TRBV15 with TRBJ1-1; D ambiguous. CDR3 DNA sequence: TGTGCCACCTCCCCGAGGGTAGACACTGAAGCTTTCTTT. It is translated as CATSPRVDTEAFF.